This TCR beta chain was recovered during a study of T cell repertoires in cytomegalovirus infection. Study details: Recently identified HLA-C-restricted CMV epitopes and well-studied HLA-B-restricted CMV epitopes were used by the study. Matching HLA type, along with CMV infection, was indicated by public TCR beta signatures.

TCRdb re-called the reads through MiXCR, storing one row per CDR3 protein. The sample carries approximately 280,000 distinct CDR3 sequences, about 20% recorded once. The germline CDR1 and CDR2 sequences are SGHTA and FQGNSA. The V and J ends lost 4 bases and 6 bases respectively, with 10 bases between them. This CDR3 spans 13 amino acids. To note about this clonotype: Its antigen remains unidentified.

Notes on the study in general: The response measured ex vivo was dominated by TCR beta clonotypes (HLA-C-restricted and CMV-specific).

This receptor was identified in a human donor in good health (CMV status not recorded). Some clones in this sample may be carry-over from other donors' samples. This rearrangement joins TRBV7-2 to TRBJ2-4; TRBD2 is a possible D gene (6 bases). Sequenced material: cultured PBMCs, taken from culture after CMV antigen stimulation. This CDR3 reads CASSSGLLNIQYF. In DNA form, the CDR3 reads TGTGCCAGCAGCTCGGGACTCTTAAACATTCAGTACTTC.